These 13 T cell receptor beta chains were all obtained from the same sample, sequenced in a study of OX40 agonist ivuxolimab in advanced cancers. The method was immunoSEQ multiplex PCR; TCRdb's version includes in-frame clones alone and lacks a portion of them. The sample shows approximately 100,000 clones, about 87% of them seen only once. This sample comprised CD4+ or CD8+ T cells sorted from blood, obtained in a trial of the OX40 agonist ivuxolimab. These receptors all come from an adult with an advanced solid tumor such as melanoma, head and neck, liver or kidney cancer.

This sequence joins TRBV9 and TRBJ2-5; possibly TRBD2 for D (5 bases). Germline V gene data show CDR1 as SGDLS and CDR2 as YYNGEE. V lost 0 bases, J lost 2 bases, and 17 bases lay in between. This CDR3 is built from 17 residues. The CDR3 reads CASSVDVSTPGQETQYF. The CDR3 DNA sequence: TGTGCCAGCAGCGTAGATGTTTCGACTCCGGGACAAGAGACCCAGTACTTC. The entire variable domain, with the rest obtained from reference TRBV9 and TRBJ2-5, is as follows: DSGVTQTPKHLITATGQRVTLRCSPRSGDLSVYWYQQSLDQGLQFLIQYYNGEERAKGNILERFSAQQFPDLHSELNLSSLELGDSALYFCASSVDVSTPGQETQYFGPGTRLLVL.

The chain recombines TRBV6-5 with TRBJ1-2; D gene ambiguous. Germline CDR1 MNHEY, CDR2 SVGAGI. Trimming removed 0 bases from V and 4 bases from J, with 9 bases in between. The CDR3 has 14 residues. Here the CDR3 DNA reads TGTGCCAGCAGTTACTCAGGCCAGATCTATGGCTACACCTTC. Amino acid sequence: CASSYSGQIYGYTF.

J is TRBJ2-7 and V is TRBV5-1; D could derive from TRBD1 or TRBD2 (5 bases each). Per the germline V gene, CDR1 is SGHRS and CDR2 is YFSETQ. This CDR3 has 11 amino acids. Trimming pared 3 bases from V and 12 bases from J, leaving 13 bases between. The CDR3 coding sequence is TGCGCCAGCAGCTCGGGACCTTTTGCGTACTTC. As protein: CASSSGPFAYF.

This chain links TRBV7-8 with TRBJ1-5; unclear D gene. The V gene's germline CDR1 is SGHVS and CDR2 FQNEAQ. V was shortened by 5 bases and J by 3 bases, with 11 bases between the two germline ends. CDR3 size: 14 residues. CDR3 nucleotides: TGTGCCAGCAGCGATAGAGGGTTCAATCAGCCCCAGCATTTT. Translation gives CASSDRGFNQPQHF.

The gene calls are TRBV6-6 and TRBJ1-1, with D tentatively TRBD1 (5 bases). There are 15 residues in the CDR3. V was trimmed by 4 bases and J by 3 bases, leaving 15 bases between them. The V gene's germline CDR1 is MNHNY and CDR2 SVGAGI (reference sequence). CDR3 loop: CASSWSLMGDTEAFF. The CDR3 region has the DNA TGTGCCAGCAGTTGGTCATTAATGGGGGACACTGAAGCTTTCTTT.

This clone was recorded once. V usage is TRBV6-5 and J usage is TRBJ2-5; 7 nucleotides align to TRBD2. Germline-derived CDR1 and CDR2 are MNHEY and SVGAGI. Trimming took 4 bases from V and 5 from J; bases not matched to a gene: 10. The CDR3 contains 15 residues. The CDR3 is CASSWEMRGRETQYF. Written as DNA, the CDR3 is TGTGCCAGCAGTTGGGAGATGCGGGGGAGGGAGACCCAGTACTTC.

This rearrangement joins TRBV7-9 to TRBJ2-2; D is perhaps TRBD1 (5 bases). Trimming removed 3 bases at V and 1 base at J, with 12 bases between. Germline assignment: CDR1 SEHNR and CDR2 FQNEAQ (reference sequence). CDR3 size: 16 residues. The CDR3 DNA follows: TGTGCCAGCAGCTTGCTTCAGGGTAGGAACACCGGGGAGCTGTTTTTT. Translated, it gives CASSLLQGRNTGELFF.

The CDR3 sequence: CASSNEVQQYF. The CDR3 DNA reads as TGTGCCAGTAGTAATGAGGTTCAGCAGTACTTC. The chain joins TRBV19 to TRBJ2-7; D uncertain. V was pared by 4 bases and J by 8 bases, with 9 bases between. The CDR3 has 11 amino acids. The germline V gene has CDR1 LNHDA and CDR2 SQIVND (reference sequence).

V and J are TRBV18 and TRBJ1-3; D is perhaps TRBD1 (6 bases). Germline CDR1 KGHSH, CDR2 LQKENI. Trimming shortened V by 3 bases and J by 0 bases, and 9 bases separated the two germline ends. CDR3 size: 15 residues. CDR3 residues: CASSPGTTSGNTIYF. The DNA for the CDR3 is TGTGCCAGCTCACCCGGGACAACCTCTGGAAACACCATATATTTT.

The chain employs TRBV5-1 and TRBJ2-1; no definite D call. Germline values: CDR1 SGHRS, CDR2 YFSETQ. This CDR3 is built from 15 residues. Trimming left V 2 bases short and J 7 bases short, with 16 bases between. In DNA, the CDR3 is TGCGCCAGCAGCTTATCCGCTACCTCCGAGAATGAGCAGTTCTTC. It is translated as CASSLSATSENEQFF. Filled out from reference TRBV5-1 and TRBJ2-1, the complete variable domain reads KAGVTQTPRYLIKTRGQQVTLSCSPISGHRSVSWYQQTPGQGLQFLFEYFSETQRNKGNFPGRFSGRQFSNSRSEMNVSTLELGDSALYLCASSLSATSENEQFFGPGTRLTVL.

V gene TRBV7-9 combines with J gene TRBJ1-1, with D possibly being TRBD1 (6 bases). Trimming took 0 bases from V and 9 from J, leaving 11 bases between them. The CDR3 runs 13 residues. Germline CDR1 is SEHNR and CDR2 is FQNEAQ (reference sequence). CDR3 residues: CASSLAPQGKAFF. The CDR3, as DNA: TGTGCCAGCAGCTTAGCGCCTCAGGGGAAAGCTTTCTTT.

For the CDR3, the DNA is TGTGCCAGTAGTGTCCGGACAGGGACCACAGATACGCAGTATTTT. Translated: CASSVRTGTTDTQYF. This chain uses TRBV19 with TRBJ2-3; 8 bases map to TRBD1. CDR1 is LNHDA, CDR2 SQIVND, per germline (reference sequence). V shed 5 bases and J 2 bases; nucleotides not matched to a gene: 6. This CDR3 spans 15 amino acids.

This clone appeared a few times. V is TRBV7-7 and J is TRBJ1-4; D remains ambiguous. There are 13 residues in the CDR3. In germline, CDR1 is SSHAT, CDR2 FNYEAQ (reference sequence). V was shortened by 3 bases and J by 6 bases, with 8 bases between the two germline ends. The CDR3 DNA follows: TGTGCCAGCAGCTTGGGGTTGGATGAAAAACTGTTTTTT. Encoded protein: CASSLGLDEKLFF.